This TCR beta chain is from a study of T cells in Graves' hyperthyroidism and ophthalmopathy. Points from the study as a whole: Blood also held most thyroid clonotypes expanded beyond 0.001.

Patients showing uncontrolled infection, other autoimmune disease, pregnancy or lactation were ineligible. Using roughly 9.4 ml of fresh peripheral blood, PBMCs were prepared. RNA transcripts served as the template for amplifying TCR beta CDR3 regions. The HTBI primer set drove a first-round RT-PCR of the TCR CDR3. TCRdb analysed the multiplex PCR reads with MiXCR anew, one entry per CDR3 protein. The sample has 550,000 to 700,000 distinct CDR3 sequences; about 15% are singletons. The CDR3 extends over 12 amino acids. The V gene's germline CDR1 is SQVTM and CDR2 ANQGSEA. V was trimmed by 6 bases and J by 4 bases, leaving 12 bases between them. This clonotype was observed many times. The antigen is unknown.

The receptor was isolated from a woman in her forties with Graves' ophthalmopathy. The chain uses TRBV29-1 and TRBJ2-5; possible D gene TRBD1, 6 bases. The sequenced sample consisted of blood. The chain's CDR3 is CSVGEQGETQYF. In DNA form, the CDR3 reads TGCAGCGTCGGTGAACAGGGAGAGACCCAGTACTTC.